A selection of T cell receptor beta chains follows, all from one sample in a study of blood T cell repertoires in COVID-19. Profiling relied on immunoSEQ multiplex PCR, and the TCRdb table lists in-frame clones only, not all of them. The table lists 120,000 to 150,000 clones, 88% of them singletons. Sequencing input: peripheral blood. These receptors originate from a woman aged 55 to 70 with acute or convalescent COVID-19. CDR3s include the opening cysteine and the closing phenylalanine or tryptophan. A D gene is named only where the DNA matches it firmly. The size field is filled for only some rows; it gives once, few, many or a size class.

>TRBJ1-6|.|TRBD1|TRBV6-6
TGTGCCAGCCTCTTGGGGACAGGGGGCGCCCCCCTCCACTTT
CASLLGTGGAPLHF
>TRBJ2-1|.|TRBD2|TRBV10-3
TGTGCCATAAACATCGGGAGCGGGGGGGCCCATGAGCAGTTCTTC
CAINIGSGGAHEQFF
>TRBJ1-3|.|TRBD1|TRBV7-3
TGTGCCAGCAGCGCCGGGACAGGGGTTGACACCATATATTTT
CASSAGTGVDTIYF
>TRBJ2-3|.|TRBD2|TRBV6-2/TRBV6-3
TGTGCCAGCAGTTTCCGGGACTACACAGATACGCAGTATTTT
CASSFRDYTDTQYF
>TRBJ1-1|.|.|TRBV5-8
TGTGCCAGCAGCCCGAGTACCAGGGTGGGCACTGAAGCTTTCTTT
CASSPSTRVGTEAFF
>TRBJ2-5|.|TRBD1|TRBV10-3
TGTGCCATCAGTCGGGACAGGGGAAGGGAGACCCAGTACTTC
CAISRDRGRETQYF
>TRBJ1-5|.|.|TRBV19
TGTGCCAGTAGAATCGGCAGGGGCCATCAGCCCCAGCATTTT
CASRIGRGHQPQHF
>TRBJ2-4|.|.|TRBV23-1
TGCGCCAGCAGTCGCGGCGGGGGCATCGGGGCGAAAAACATTCAGTACTTC
CASSRGGGIGAKNIQYF
>TRBJ1-1|.|.|TRBV30
TGTGCCTGGGCCCGGACAGACACTGAAGCTTTCTTT
CAWARTDTEAFF
>TRBJ1-2|.|.|TRBV2
TGTGCCAGCAGTGACACTAACTATGGCTACACCTTC
CASSDTNYGYTF
>TRBJ1-3|.|.|TRBV9
TGTGCCAGCAGCCCATCCCACAGCCTCTCTGGAAACACCATATATTTT
CASSPSHSLSGNTIYF
>TRBJ2-1|.|.|TRBV6-1
TGTGCCAGCAGTGAAGCGGCAGTTCTCCTTCAGTTCTTC
CASSEAAVLLQFF
>TRBJ2-3|.|TRBD2|TRBV29-1
TGCAGCGTCTCTAGCGGGGGGGGTTCAGATACGCAGTATTTT
CSVSSGGGSDTQYF
>TRBJ1-1|.|.|TRBV6-2/TRBV6-3
TGTGCCAGCAGTTACTCGGGCGCGAACACTGAAGCTTTCTTT
CASSYSGANTEAFF
>TRBJ1-2|.|TRBD1|TRBV30
TGTGCCTGGAACCAGGGGGGCGCTTCTGGCTACACCTTC
CAWNQGGASGYTF
>TRBJ1-2|.|TRBD1|TRBV11-2
TGTGCCAGCAGCGTAAACTACAGGGGCGGATACACCTTC
CASSVNYRGGYTF
>TRBJ2-1|.|.|TRBV5-1
TGCGCCAGCAGCTTGCAGGGTTACAGCTCCTACAATGAGCAGTTCTTC
CASSLQGYSSYNEQFF
>TRBJ2-3|few|.|TRBV6-2/TRBV6-3
TGTGCCAGCAGCCCAGTCTATTCCTACACAGATACGCAGTATTTT
CASSPVYSYTDTQYF
>TRBJ2-1|.|TRBD2|TRBV5-5
TGTGCCAGCAGCTTGGAGCGGGGCTCCTACAATGAGCAGTTCTTC
CASSLERGSYNEQFF
>TRBJ1-6|.|TRBD1|TRBV27
TGTGCCAGCAGCTCTACTGGACAGGTTCGGCGCAATTCACCCCTCCACTTT
CASSSTGQVRRNSPLHF
>TRBJ1-2|.|.|TRBV28
TGTGCCAGCAGTTTAATACAGAACTATGGCTACACCTTC
CASSLIQNYGYTF
>TRBJ2-7|.|TRBD1|TRBV5-1
TGCGCCAGCAGCTTGGCCAGGGCAGGGGGTAGGACCTACGAGCAGTACTTC
CASSLARAGGRTYEQYF
>TRBJ2-1|once|TRBD1|TRBV5-4
TGTGCCAGCAGCTTGCTCCAGGGGGCAGGTGAGCAGTTCTTC
CASSLLQGAGEQFF
>TRBJ2-7|.|.|TRBV7-9
TGTGCCAGCAGCTTAGGACAGACTTCGACCTACGAGCAGTACTTC
CASSLGQTSTYEQYF
>TRBJ1-1|.|.|TRBV30
TGTGCCTGGAGTGTAGAACAGATGAACACTGAAGCTTTCTTT
CAWSVEQMNTEAFF
>TRBJ2-1|.|.|TRBV7-3
TGTGCCAGCAGCTTTGACAATGCAGGTGAGCAGTTCTTC
CASSFDNAGEQFF
>TRBJ2-1|.|TRBD1|TRBV6-2/TRBV6-3
TGTGCCAGCAGTTACCGACAGGGGCCCTACAATGAGCAGTTCTTC
CASSYRQGPYNEQFF
>TRBJ2-1|.|TRBD2|TRBV4-2
TGTGCCAGCAGCCAACAAGCGGGGGGTGAGTACAATGAGCAGTTCTTC
CASSQQAGGEYNEQFF
>TRBJ2-5|.|TRBD1|TRBV5-6
TGTGCCAGCAGACCGGAGAGGAAGAACAGGGGGCTAAAAGAGACCCAGTACTTC
CASRPERKNRGLKETQYF
>TRBJ1-4|.|.|TRBV4-1
TGCGCCAGCAGCCAAGTCTCGGGAGGAGAAAAACTGTTTTTT
CASSQVSGGEKLFF
>TRBJ1-2|.|TRBD1|TRBV18
TGTGCCAGCTCACCTAAGGACAGGGTTGAATTC
CASSPKDRVEF
>TRBJ1-1|.|.|TRBV18
TGTGCCAGCTCACGGTATCTTGGTGAGGGCAGGTTGAACACTGAAGCTTTCTTT
CASSRYLGEGRLNTEAFF
>TRBJ2-5|.|.|TRBV6-2/TRBV6-3
TGTGCCAGCAGTTATGGGCAGGGTTTCCAAGAGACCCAGTACTTC
CASSYGQGFQETQYF
>TRBJ2-1|.|TRBD1|TRBV7-3
TGTGCCAGCAGCTTGTCGGGACAGGGACCCAATGAGCAGTTCTTC
CASSLSGQGPNEQFF
>TRBJ2-3|.|.|TRBV5-1
TGCGCCAGCAGCTTGGATGGTAGCTATACGCAGTATTTT
CASSLDGSYTQYF
>TRBJ1-3|.|.|TRBV10-3
TGTGCCATCAGTGAGTCGAATCGGGGAAGATCTGGAAACACCATATATTTT
CAISESNRGRSGNTIYF
>TRBJ1-4|.|TRBD1|TRBV4-2
TGTGCCAGCAGCCAAGTTGGACAGGGAAAACTGTTTTTT
CASSQVGQGKLFF
>TRBJ2-3|.|TRBD2|TRBV5-6
TGTGCCAGCAGCCCGGTGGGGAGGGTAAACACAGATACGCAGTATTTT
CASSPVGRVNTDTQYF
>TRBJ2-7|.|TRBD1|TRBV28
TGTGCCAGCAGGGACCCGGGACAGGGGTTTGAGCAGTACTTC
CASRDPGQGFEQYF
>TRBJ2-2|.|.|TRBV5-1
TGCGCCAGCAGTCCGCAGGGGAACACCGGGGAGCTGTTTTTT
CASSPQGNTGELFF
>TRBJ2-7|.|.|TRBV7-9
TGTGCCAGCAGCCTGGCTTACTACGAGCAGTACTTC
CASSLAYYEQYF
>TRBJ1-1|once|.|TRBV28
TGTGCCAGCAGGGCGACAGGGAACACTGAAGCTTTCTTT
CASRATGNTEAFF
>TRBJ2-3|.|.|TRBV12-3/TRBV12-4
TGTGCCAGCAACCTCCGAGGAACGCAGTATTTT
CASNLRGTQYF
>TRBJ2-3|.|.|TRBV24-1
TGTGCCACCAGTGATTTTGGGGCAGGGGAACGTTCAGATACGCAGTATTTT
CATSDFGAGERSDTQYF
>TRBJ2-7|.|TRBD1|TRBV3-1/TRBV3-2
TGTGCCAGCAGCCATCCGGGACAGGGGCCCCACGAGCAGTACTTC
CASSHPGQGPHEQYF
>TRBJ2-1|.|TRBD2|TRBV9
TGTGCCAGCAGCACTAGCGGGGGGAGGGATGAGCAGTTCTTC
CASSTSGGRDEQFF
>TRBJ2-1|.|TRBD2|TRBV7-3
TGTGCCAGCAGCTTGACTAGCGGGGGATACAATGAGCAGTTCTTC
CASSLTSGGYNEQFF
>TRBJ1-1|.|.|TRBV9
TGTGCCAGCAGCGTAGTGGCACAGGGCGAGAACACTGAAGCTTTCTTT
CASSVVAQGENTEAFF
>TRBJ2-7|.|TRBD1|TRBV5-4
TGTGCCAGCAGCTTAGGGGGACAGTGGGCCTACGAGCAGTACTTC
CASSLGGQWAYEQYF
>TRBJ1-3|.|.|TRBV7-6
TGTGCCAGCAGCTGGGGCGGGTTTCGGGGGGCTGGTGGAAACACCATATATTTT
CASSWGGFRGAGGNTIYF
>TRBJ2-1|.|TRBD1|TRBV6-1
TGTGCCAGCAGTGAGTTTGGGACAGGAGCATACAATGAGCAGTTCTTC
CASSEFGTGAYNEQFF
>TRBJ2-7|few|.|TRBV11-1
TGTGCCAGCAGCCCGACCGGTTGGCGGGGGCTCTACGAGCAGTACTTC
CASSPTGWRGLYEQYF
>TRBJ1-4|.|.|TRBV5-1
TGCGCCAGCAGGGTCTCGACTCAGTCGGCTAATGAAAAACTGTTTTTT
CASRVSTQSANEKLFF